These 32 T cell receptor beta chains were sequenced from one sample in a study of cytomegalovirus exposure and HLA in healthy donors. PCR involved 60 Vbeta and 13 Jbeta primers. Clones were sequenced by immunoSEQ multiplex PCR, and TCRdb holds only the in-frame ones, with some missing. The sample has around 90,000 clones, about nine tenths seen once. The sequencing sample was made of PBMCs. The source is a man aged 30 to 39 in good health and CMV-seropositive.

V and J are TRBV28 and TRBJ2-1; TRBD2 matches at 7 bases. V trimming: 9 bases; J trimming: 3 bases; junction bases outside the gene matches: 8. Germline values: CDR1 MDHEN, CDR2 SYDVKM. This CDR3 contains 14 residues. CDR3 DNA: TGTGCCAGTATCGCGGGAGACGACTACAATGAGCAGTTCTTC. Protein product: CASIAGDDYNEQFF.

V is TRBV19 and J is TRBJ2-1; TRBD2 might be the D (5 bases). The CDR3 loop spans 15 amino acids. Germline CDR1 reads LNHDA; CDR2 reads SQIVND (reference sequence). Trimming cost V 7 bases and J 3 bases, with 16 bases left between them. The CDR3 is CASKGFAGIYNEQFF. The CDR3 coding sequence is TGTGCCAGTAAGGGTTTTGCGGGTATCTACAATGAGCAGTTCTTC.

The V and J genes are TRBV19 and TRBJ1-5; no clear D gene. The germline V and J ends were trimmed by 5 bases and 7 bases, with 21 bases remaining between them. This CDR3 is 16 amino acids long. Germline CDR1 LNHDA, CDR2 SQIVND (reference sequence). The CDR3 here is CASSPVYGPGGQPQHF. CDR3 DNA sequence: TGTGCCAGTAGTCCCGTCTACGGGCCGGGAGGACAGCCCCAGCATTTT.

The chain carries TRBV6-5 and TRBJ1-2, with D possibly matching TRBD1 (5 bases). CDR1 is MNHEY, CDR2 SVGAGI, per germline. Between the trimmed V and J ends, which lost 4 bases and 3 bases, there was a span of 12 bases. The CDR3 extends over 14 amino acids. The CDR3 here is CASSSRQFYYGYTF. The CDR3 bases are TGTGCCAGCAGTTCGAGACAGTTTTACTATGGCTACACCTTC.

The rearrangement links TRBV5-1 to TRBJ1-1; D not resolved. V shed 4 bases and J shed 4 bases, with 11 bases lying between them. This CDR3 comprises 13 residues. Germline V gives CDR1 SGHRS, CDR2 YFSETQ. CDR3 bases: TGCGCCAGCAGCCTCGGTTTGAGCACTGAAGCTTTCTTT. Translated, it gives CASSLGLSTEAFF.

CDR3 DNA: TGTGCCAGCCTTCAAATGATAGCCATGAACACTGAAGCTTTCTTT. Protein sequence: CASLQMIAMNTEAFF. The chain carries TRBV2 and TRBJ1-1; D call uncertain. The length of the CDR3 is 15 residues. Germline V gives CDR1 SNHLY, CDR2 FYNNEI. Between the trimmed V and J ends, which lost 8 bases and 0 bases, there was a span of 16 bases.

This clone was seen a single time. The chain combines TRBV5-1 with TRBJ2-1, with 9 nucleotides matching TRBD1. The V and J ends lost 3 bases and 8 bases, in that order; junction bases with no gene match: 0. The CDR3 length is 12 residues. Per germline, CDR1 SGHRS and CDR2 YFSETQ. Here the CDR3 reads CASSWTGDEQFF. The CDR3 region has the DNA TGCGCCAGCAGCTGGACAGGGGATGAGCAGTTCTTC.

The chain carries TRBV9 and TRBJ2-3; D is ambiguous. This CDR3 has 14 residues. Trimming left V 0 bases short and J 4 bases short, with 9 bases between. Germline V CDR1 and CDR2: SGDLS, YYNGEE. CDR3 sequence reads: CASSVDGAADTQYF. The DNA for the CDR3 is TGTGCCAGCAGCGTAGACGGAGCTGCAGATACGCAGTATTTT.

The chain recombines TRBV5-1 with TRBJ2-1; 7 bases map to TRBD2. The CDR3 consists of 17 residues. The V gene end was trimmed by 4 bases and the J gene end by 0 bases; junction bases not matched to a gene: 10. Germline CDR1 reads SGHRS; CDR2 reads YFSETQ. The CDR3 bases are TGCGCCAGCAGCGCAGGTCGGGAGGACTACTCCTACAATGAGCAGTTCTTC. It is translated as CASSAGREDYSYNEQFF.

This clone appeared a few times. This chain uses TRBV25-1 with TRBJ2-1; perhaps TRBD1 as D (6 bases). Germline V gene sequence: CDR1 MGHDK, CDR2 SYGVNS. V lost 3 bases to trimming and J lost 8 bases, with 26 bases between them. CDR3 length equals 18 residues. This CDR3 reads CASSDSRGYGLAADEQFF. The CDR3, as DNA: TGTGCCAGCAGTGACTCTAGGGGGTACGGCCTTGCGGCGGATGAGCAGTTCTTC.

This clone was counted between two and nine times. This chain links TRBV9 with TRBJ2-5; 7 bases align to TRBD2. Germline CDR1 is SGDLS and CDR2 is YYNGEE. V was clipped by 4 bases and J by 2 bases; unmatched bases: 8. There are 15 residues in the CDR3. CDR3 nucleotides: TGTGCCAGCAGCATGCGAGCGGGAAGGCAAGAGACCCAGTACTTC. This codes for CASSMRAGRQETQYF.

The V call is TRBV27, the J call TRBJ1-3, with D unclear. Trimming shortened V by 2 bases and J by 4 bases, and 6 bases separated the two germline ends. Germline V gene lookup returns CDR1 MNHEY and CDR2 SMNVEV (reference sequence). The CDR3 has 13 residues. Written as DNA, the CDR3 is TGTGCCAGCAGTTTAGGGGAGGGAAACACCATATATTTT. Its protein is CASSLGEGNTIYF.

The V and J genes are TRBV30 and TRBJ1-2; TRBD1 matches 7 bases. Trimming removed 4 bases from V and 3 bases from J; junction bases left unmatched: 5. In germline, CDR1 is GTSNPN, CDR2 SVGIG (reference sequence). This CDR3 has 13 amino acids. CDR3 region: CAWKAGGYYGYTF. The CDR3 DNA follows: TGTGCCTGGAAGGCAGGGGGGTACTATGGCTACACCTTC. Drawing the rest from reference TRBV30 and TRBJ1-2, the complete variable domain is SQTIHQWPATLVQPVGSPLSLECTVEGTSNPNLYWYRQAAGRGLQLLFYSVGIGQISSEVPQNLSASRPQDRQFILSSKKLLLSDSGFYLCAWKAGGYYGYTFGSGTRLTVV.

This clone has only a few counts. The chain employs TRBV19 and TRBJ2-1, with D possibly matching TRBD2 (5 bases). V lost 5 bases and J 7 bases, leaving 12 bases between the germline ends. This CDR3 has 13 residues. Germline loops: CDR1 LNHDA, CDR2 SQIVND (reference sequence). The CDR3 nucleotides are TGTGCCAGTAGTGTCGCTAGCCGAAATGAGCAGTTCTTC. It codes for CASSVASRNEQFF.

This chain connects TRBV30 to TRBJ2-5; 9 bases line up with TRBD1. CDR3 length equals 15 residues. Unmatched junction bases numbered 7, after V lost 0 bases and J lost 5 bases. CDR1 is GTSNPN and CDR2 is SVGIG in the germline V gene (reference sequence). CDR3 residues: CAWSVQGAPGETQYF. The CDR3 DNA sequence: TGTGCCTGGAGTGTACAGGGGGCGCCGGGGGAGACCCAGTACTTC.

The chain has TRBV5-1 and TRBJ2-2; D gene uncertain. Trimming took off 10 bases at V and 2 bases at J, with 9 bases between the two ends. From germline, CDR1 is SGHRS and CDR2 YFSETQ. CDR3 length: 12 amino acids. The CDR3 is CAGATNTGELFF. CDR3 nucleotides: TGCGCCGGAGCAACAAACACCGGGGAGCTGTTTTTT.

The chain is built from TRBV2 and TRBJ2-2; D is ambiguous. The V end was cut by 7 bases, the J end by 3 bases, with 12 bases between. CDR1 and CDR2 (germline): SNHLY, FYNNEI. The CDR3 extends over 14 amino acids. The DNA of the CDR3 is TGTGCCAGCATTGGTTCCGGGTACACCGGGGAGCTGTTTTTT. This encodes CASIGSGYTGELFF.

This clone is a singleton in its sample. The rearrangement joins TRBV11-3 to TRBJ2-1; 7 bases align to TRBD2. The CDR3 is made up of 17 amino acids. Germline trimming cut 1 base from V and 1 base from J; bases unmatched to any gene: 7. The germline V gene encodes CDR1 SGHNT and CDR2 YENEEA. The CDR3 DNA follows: TGTGCCAGCAGCTTAGGGGCACGCGGGAGTTCCTACAATGAGCAGTTCTTC. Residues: CASSLGARGSSYNEQFF.

The CDR3 nucleotides read TGCAGCGCCGTCGACGTGATTCTAGCCTTCCAAGAGACCCAGTACTTC. It translates to CSAVDVILAFQETQYF. The rearrangement uses TRBV29-1 and TRBJ2-5; D perhaps matches TRBD2 (5 bases). This CDR3 contains 16 residues. The germline CDR1 and CDR2 sequences are SQVTM and ANQGSEA. V shed 7 bases and J shed 1 base, with 22 bases lying between them.

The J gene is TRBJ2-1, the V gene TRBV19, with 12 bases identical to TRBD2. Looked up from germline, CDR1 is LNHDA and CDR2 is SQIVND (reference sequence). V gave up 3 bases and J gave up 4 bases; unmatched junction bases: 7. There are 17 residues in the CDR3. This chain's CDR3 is CASSIPTSGRRYNEQFF. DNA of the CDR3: TGTGCCAGTAGTATCCCCACTAGCGGGAGGAGGTACAATGAGCAGTTCTTC.

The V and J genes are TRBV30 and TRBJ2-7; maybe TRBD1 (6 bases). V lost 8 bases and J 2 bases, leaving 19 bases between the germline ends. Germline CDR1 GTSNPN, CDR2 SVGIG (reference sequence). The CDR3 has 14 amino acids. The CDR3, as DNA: TGTGCCGGAGGTAAGAGGACAGAACCCTACGAGCAGTACTTC. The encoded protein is CAGGKRTEPYEQYF.

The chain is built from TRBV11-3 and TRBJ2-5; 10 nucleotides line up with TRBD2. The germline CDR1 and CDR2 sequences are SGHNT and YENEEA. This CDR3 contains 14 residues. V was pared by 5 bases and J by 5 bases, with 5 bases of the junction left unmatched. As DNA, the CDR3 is TGTGCCAGCAGCGCGCTAGCGGGAGACGAGACCCAGTACTTC. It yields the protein CASSALAGDETQYF. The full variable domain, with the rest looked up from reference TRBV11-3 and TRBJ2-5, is EAGVVQSPRYKIIEKKQPVAFWCNPISGHNTLYWYLQNLGQGPELLIRYENEEAVDDSQLPKDRFSAERLKGVDSTLKIQPAELGDSAVYLCASSALAGDETQYFGPGTRLLVL.

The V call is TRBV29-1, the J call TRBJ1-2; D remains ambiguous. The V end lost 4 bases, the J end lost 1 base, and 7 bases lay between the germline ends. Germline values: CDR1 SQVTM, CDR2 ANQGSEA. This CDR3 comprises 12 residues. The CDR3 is CSVGGGNYGYTF. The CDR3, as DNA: TGCAGCGTTGGCGGTGGTAACTATGGCTACACCTTC.

The CDR3 DNA reads TGTGCCACGGGGGGGGACAGGGTGGACACTGAAGCTTTCTTT. Protein sequence: CATGGDRVDTEAFF. V is TRBV15 and J is TRBJ1-1; 9 bases are a match to TRBD1. V dropped 9 bases and J dropped 3; count of bases not matched to a gene: 8. The CDR3 is made up of 14 amino acids. CDR1 and CDR2 (germline): LNHNV, YYDKDF (reference sequence).

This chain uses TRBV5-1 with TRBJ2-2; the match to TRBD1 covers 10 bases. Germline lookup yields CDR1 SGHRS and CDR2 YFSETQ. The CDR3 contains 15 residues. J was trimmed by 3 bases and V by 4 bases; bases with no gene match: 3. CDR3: CASSRGQGDTGELFF. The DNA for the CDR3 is TGCGCCAGCAGCAGAGGACAGGGGGACACCGGGGAGCTGTTTTTT.

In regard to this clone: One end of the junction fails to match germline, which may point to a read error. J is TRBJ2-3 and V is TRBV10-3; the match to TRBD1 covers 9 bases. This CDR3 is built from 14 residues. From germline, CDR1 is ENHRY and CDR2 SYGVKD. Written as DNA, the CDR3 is TGTGCCATCAGACCGGGACAGGGCTTTTCGGGAGACACCTTT. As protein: CAIRPGQGFSGDTF.

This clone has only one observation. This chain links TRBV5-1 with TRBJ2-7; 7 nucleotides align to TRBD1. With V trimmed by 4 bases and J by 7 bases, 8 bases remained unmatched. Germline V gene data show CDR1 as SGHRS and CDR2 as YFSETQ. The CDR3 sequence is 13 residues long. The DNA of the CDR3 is TGCGCCAGCAGCCCACAGGGGTCAGGAGAGCAGTACTTC. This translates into CASSPQGSGEQYF.

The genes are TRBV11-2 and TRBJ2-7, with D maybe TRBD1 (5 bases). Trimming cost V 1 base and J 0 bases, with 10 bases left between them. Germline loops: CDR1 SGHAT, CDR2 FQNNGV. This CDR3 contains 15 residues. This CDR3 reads CASSLAYRSSYEQYF. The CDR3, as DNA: TGTGCCAGCAGCTTAGCGTACAGGTCCTCCTACGAGCAGTACTTC.

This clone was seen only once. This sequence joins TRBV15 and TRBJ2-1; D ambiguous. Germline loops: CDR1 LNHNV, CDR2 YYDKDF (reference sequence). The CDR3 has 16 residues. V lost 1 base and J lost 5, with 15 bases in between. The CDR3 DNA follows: TGTGCCACCAGCAGAGTGCGGAGCACTACTCACAATGAGCAGTTCTTC. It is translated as CATSRVRSTTHNEQFF.

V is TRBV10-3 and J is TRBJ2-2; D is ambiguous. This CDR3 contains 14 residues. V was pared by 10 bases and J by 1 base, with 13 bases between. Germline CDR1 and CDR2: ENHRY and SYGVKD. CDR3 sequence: CATKFSGNTGELFF. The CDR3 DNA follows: TGTGCCACCAAATTCTCGGGGAACACCGGGGAGCTGTTTTTT.

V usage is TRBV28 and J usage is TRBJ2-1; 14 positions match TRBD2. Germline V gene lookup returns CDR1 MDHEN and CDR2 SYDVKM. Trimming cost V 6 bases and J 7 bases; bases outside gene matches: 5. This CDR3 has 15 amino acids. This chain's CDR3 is CASSHGTSGRNEQFF. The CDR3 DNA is TGTGCCAGCAGCCATGGGACTAGCGGGAGAAATGAGCAGTTCTTC.

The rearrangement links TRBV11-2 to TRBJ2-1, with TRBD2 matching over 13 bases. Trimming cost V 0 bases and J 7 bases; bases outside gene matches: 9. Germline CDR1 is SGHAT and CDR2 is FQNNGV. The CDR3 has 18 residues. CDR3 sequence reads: CASSLDSLLAGGVNEQFF. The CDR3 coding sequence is TGTGCCAGCAGCTTAGACTCGTTACTAGCGGGGGGGGTTAATGAGCAGTTCTTC. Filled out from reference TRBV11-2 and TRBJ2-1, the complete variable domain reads EAGVAQSPRYKIIEKRQSVAFWCNPISGHATLYWYQQILGQGPKLLIQFQNNGVVDDSQLPKDRFSAERLKGVDSTLKIQPAKLEDSAVYLCASSLDSLLAGGVNEQFFGPGTRLTVL.